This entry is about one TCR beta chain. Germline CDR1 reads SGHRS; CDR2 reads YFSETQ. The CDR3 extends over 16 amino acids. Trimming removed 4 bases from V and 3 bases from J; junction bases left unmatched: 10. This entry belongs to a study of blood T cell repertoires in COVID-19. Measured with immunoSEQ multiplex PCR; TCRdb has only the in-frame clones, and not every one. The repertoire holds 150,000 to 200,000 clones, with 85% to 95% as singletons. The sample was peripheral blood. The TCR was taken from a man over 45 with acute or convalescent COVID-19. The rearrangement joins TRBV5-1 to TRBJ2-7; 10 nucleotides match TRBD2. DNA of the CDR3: TGCGCCAGCAGCCAACTGGGGACTAGCGCGTTCTACGAGCAGTACTTC. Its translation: CASSQLGTSAFYEQYF. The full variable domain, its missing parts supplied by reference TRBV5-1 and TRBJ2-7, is KAGVTQTPRYLIKTRGQQVTLSCSPISGHRSVSWYQQTPGQGLQFLFEYFSETQRNKGNFPGRFSGRQFSNSRSEMNVSTLELGDSALYLCASSQLGTSAFYEQYFGPGTRLTVT.